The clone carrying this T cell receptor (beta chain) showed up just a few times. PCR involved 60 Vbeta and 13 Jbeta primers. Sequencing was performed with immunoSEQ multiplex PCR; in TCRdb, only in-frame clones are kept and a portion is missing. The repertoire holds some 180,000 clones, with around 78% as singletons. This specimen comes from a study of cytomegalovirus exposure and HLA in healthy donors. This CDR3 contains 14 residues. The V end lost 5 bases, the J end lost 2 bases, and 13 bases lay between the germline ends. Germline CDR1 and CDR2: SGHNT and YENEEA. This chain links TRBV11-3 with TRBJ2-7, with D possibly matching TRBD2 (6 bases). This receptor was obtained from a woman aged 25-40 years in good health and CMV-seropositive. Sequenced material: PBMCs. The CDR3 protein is CASSLNSGPYEQYF. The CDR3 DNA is TGTGCCAGCAGCCTTAATAGCGGCCCCTACGAGCAGTACTTC.